A selection of T cell receptor beta chains follows, all from one sample in a study of T cells in Graves' hyperthyroidism and ophthalmopathy. TCRdb fed the multiplex PCR reads into MiXCR, producing one record per CDR3 protein. The sample shows around 690,000 distinct CDR3 sequences, 17% of them seen only once. The material sequenced was blood. The receptor source for this set is a man in his forties or fifties with Graves' hyperthyroidism. CDR3s include the opening cysteine and the closing phenylalanine or tryptophan. The D gene is left open where the match is weak. Size values are once, few and many counts, or a class for expanded clones, and some rows have none.

D	size	J	V	DNA	CDR3
.	many	TRBJ2-3	TRBV27	TGTGCCAGCAGTTTCCGAAGACCAGATACGCAGTATTTT	CASSFRRPDTQYF
TRBD1	.	TRBJ1-1	TRBV7-2	TGTGCCAGCAGCGTAAAAAAAGGGGGCGTCACTGAAGCTTTCTTT	CASSVKKGGVTEAFF
.	few	TRBJ2-7	TRBV5-4	TGTGCCAGCAGCTTGCCCTCCCCTCCCTACGAGCAGTACTTC	CASSLPSPPYEQYF
.	.	TRBJ1-2	TRBV20-1	TGCAGTGCTGAGATTTGGGGGGTTCGCTATGGCTACACCTTC	CSAEIWGVRYGYTF
.	.	TRBJ2-1	TRBV15	TGTGCCACCAGCAGAGTAGGGGCCCGGGAAGCCCGCAATGAGCAGTTCTTC	CATSRVGAREARNEQFF
.	.	TRBJ2-1	TRBV19	TGTGCCAGTAGTACGGCCGGGACCGAGGTCTACAATGAGCAGTTCTTC	CASSTAGTEVYNEQFF
.	.	TRBJ2-3	TRBV30	TGTGCCTGGAGTGTACTAGCTAGCACAGATACGCAGTATTTT	CAWSVLASTDTQYF
TRBD1	many	TRBJ2-3	TRBV28	TGTGCCAGCAGTTTGGACCTCTCCGGAACGGGACAGGGTACTTCAGATACGCAGTATTTT	CASSLDLSGTGQGTSDTQYF
TRBD2	many	TRBJ2-2	TRBV11-2	TGTGCCAGCAGCTCCTTGACTAGCGGCGGGGAGCTGTTTTTT	CASSSLTSGGELFF
TRBD2	.	TRBJ2-1	TRBV18	TGTGCCAGCTCGCCCTACACTAGCGGGAGGCACAATGAGCAGTTCTTC	CASSPYTSGRHNEQFF
TRBD1	.	TRBJ1-5	TRBV15	TGTGCCACCAGCAGAGATCTTAAGGGGGCCGTTCAGCCCCAGCATTTT	CATSRDLKGAVQPQHF
.	once	TRBJ2-1	TRBV10-2	TGCGCCAGCACTCGGTCTCTACACAATGAGCAGTTCTTC	CASTRSLHNEQFF
.	few	TRBJ1-2	TRBV6-1	TGTGCCAGCAGTGACAGGCCTAACTATGGCTACACCTTC	CASSDRPNYGYTF
TRBD2	few	TRBJ2-2	TRBV4-3	TGCGCCAGCAGCTGGGGGGGATGGGGGACCGGGGAGCTGTTTTTT	CASSWGGWGTGELFF
.	many	TRBJ1-1	TRBV28	TGTGCCAGCAGTTTCTCCCAGACCACCTTACTTAACACTGAAGCTTTCTTT	CASSFSQTTLLNTEAFF
.	.	TRBJ1-2	TRBV7-2	TGTGCCAGCAGCCGATCCCGTACAGGGCTTGGCTACACCTTC	CASSRSRTGLGYTF
.	many	TRBJ2-5	TRBV24-1	TGTGCCACCAGTGATTTTCCCCGTGAGGGACCAGAGACCCAGTACTTC	CATSDFPREGPETQYF
TRBD2	many	TRBJ2-1	TRBV24-1	TGTGCCACCAGTGATTCGGGACTAGCGGACAACAATGAGCAGTTCTTC	CATSDSGLADNNEQFF
TRBD2	many	TRBJ2-1	TRBV11-2	TGTGCCAGCACCCCTCTCAGCGGGAGGTTCTACAATGAGCAGTTCTTC	CASTPLSGRFYNEQFF
.	many	TRBJ1-5	TRBV28	TGTGCCAGCAGTTTAAATGCCCCGCGGCAGGGGATAAATCAGCCCCAGCATTTT	CASSLNAPRQGINQPQHF
.	many	TRBJ1-1	TRBV28	TGTGCCTCCACTTTACGGCCAGGGAACACTGAAGCTTTCTTT	CASTLRPGNTEAFF
.	.	TRBJ2-3	TRBV11-2	TGTGCCAGCAGCTTAGGTCTACTCGTGGGCACAGATACGCAGTATTTT	CASSLGLLVGTDTQYF
TRBD1	.	TRBJ1-5	TRBV30	TGTGCCTGGAGAACAGGGGGGGGGAGCAATCAGCCCCAGCATTTT	CAWRTGGGSNQPQHF
.	many	TRBJ2-1	TRBV6-2/TRBV6-3	TGTGGACTAGTCTTAAACCATGAGCAGTTCTTC	CGLVLNHEQFF
.	many	TRBJ1-2	TRBV7-9	TGTGCCAGCAGCCAGGACAGCTATGGCTACACCTTC	CASSQDSYGYTF
TRBD1	many	TRBJ1-4	TRBV28	TGTGCCAGCAGGGGGACAGCAACTAATGAAAAACTGTTTTTT	CASRGTATNEKLFF
.	few	TRBJ1-1	TRBV27	TGTGCCAGCAACTACAGGTTGGGGGATTCTGAAGCTTTCTTT	CASNYRLGDSEAFF
.	many	TRBJ2-3	TRBV11-2	TGTGCCAGCAGCTTACAGCGGGGCACAGATACGCAGTATTTT	CASSLQRGTDTQYF
.	.	TRBJ1-5	TRBV20-1	TGCAGTGCCCACCTGGGGGGGACGGATCAGCCCCAGCATTTT	CSAHLGGTDQPQHF
TRBD1	many	TRBJ1-2	TRBV6-1	TGTGCCAGCAGTCTACGGATGACAGGGGAATATGGCTACACCTTC	CASSLRMTGEYGYTF
.	few	TRBJ1-5	TRBV20-1	TGCAGTGCTAGAGATAGGGCCAATCAGCCCCAGCATTTT	CSARDRANQPQHF
.	many	TRBJ1-5	TRBV6-1	TGTGCCAGCAGGTTGGACAGCAATCAGCCCCAGCATTTT	CASRLDSNQPQHF
.	.	TRBJ2-1	TRBV5-4	TGTGCCAGCAGCAAGACTAGTACGCTCGGAAATGAGCAGTTCTTC	CASSKTSTLGNEQFF
.	few	TRBJ2-1	TRBV13	TGTGCCAGCAGCTACCCTCTTAAAGACAATGAGCAGTTCTTC	CASSYPLKDNEQFF
TRBD1	many	TRBJ1-5	TRBV28	TGTGCCAGCACCCGGGGGGGACAGGGGGTTTTCCAGCCCCAGCATTTT	CASTRGGQGVFQPQHF
.	.	TRBJ1-1	TRBV6-1	TGTGCCAGCAGCAGTGGGGGCTCGAGGAACACTGAAGCTTTCTTT	CASSSGGSRNTEAFF
.	.	TRBJ1-2	TRBV7-2	TGTGCCAGCAGCCTGGTTGGACTGCCCTATGGCTACAACTTC	CASSLVGLPYGYNF
.	few	TRBJ2-4	TRBV7-2	TGTGCCAGCAGCCCCATGGGGCGGGTGCTAGCCAAAAACATTCAGTACTTC	CASSPMGRVLAKNIQYF
TRBD1	few	TRBJ2-7	TRBV25-1	TGTGCCAGCAGTGAATATATCAGGACAGGGGACACCTCCTACGAGCAGTACTTC	CASSEYIRTGDTSYEQYF
TRBD2	.	TRBJ2-7	TRBV2	TGTGCCAGCAGTGAAGGACTAGCGGGAGGGGGCTACGAGCAGTACTTC	CASSEGLAGGGYEQYF
TRBD2	many	TRBJ2-7	TRBV7-9	TGTGCCAGCAGCCGGACTAGCGCAAGAGCGGGCTACGAGCAGTACTTC	CASSRTSARAGYEQYF
TRBD2	.	TRBJ2-1	TRBV28	TGTGCCACTGGACTAGCGGGAGATTTCAATGAGCAGTTCTTC	CATGLAGDFNEQFF
TRBD1	many	TRBJ2-2	TRBV20-1	TGCAGTGCTAAGCAGGGGGCGAGGACCGGGAAGCTGTTTTTT	CSAKQGARTGKLFF
.	many	TRBJ1-2	TRBV9	TGTGCCAGCAGCGTAGGGGTAGGGGGGGGAAATAACTATGGCTACACCTTC	CASSVGVGGGNNYGYTF
TRBD1	many	TRBJ2-1	TRBV10-3	TGTGCCATCAGTGAGAACAGGGGAAGTGGCAATGAGCAGTTCTTC	CAISENRGSGNEQFF
.	.	TRBJ2-7	TRBV10-2	TGCGCCAGCGCCAGGGTGAGGGACGAGCAGTACTTC	CASARVRDEQYF
.	.	TRBJ2-5	TRBV3-1	TGTGCCAGCAGCCAAGAATCTCCGACCCCCCAGTACTTC	CASSQESPTPQYF
.	many	TRBJ1-6	TRBV28	TGTGCCAGCGCCCTCGACCGTTTTCCCGGTAATTCACCCCTCCACTTT	CASALDRFPGNSPLHF
.	.	TRBJ2-7	TRBV6-1	TGTGCCAGCAGAAGTTGGGACACCTACTACGAGCAGTACTTC	CASRSWDTYYEQYF
.	.	TRBJ1-2	TRBV6-7	TGTGCCAGCAGTTACAGGGTGAGGGAGGATGGCTACACCTTC	CASSYRVREDGYTF
.	.	TRBJ2-2	TRBV4-1	TGCGCCAGCAGCCCTCATGCAGGGATGGACACCGGGGAGCTGTTTTTT	CASSPHAGMDTGELFF
.	.	TRBJ2-6	TRBV27	TGTGCCACCCGGACGTTAATAAGTGGTGGGGCCAACGTCCTGACTTTC	CATRTLISGGANVLTF
TRBD1	many	TRBJ2-5	TRBV12-3/TRBV12-4	TGTGCCAGCAGTATCACGGGACAGGGAGTTCAAGAGACCCAGTACTTC	CASSITGQGVQETQYF
TRBD2	many	TRBJ2-7	TRBV10-3	TGTGCCATCAGTGCAACTAGCGGGAGAACCTACGAGCAGTACTTC	CAISATSGRTYEQYF
.	many	TRBJ2-5	TRBV15	TGTGCCACCAGCAGAGCCGGACTGGTGGAGACCCAGTACTTC	CATSRAGLVETQYF
.	.	TRBJ2-5	TRBV2	TGTGCCAGCACGGGACTTCAAGAGACCCAGTACTTC	CASTGLQETQYF